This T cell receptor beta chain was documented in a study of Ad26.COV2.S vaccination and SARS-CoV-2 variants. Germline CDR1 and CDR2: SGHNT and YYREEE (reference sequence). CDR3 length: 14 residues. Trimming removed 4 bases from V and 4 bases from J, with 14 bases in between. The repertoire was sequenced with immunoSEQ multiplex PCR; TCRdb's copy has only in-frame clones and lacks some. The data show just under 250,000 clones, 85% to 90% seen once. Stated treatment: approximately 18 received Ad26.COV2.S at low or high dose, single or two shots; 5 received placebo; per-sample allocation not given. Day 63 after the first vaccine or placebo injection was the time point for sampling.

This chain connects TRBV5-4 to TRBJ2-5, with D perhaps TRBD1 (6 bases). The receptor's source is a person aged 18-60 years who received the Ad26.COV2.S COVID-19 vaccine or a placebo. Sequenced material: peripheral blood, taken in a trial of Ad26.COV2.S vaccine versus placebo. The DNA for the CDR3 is TGTGCCAGCAGCCCCGAAGAGGGGGTAGAGACCCAGTACTTC. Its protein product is CASSPEEGVETQYF.